This passage covers 24 T cell receptor beta chains from one sample sequenced in a study of T-cell reconstitution after alpha-beta-depleted transplantation in children. As it was prepared, the TCRbeta library received unique molecular identifiers. Using its own MiXCR run on the PCR reads, TCRdb lists one record per CDR3 protein. The data show 600,000 or so distinct CDR3 sequences, under 30% seen once. The sequencing here drew on PBMCs, mostly from graft donor cells, taken 360 days after TCRalphabeta/CD19-depleted stem cell transplant. These receptor sequences come from a boy in the first two years of life who had a stem cell transplant for acute myeloid leukemia, so the T cells may come from the graft donor.

This clonotype was observed many times. The gene calls are TRBV7-9 and TRBJ2-1; possibly TRBD1 or TRBD2 for D (5 bases each). Trimming removed 7 bases from V and 5 bases from J, with 15 bases in between. CDR1 is SEHNR and CDR2 is FQNEAQ in the germline V gene (reference sequence). The CDR3 has 14 amino acids. The CDR3 spells CASTPRGSHNEQFF. The CDR3 DNA follows: TGTGCCAGCACCCCACGGGGCAGTCACAATGAGCAGTTCTTC.

This clonotype was counted many times. V and J are TRBV3-1 and TRBJ1-4; weak D call: TRBD1 (5 bases). Trimming shortened V by 7 bases and J by 8 bases, and 14 bases separated the two germline ends. CDR3 size: 13 residues. CDR1 is LGHDT and CDR2 is YNNKEL in the germline V gene (reference sequence). The CDR3 DNA reads as TGTGCCAGCATCCCCGGGACCGGAGAAAAACTGTTTTTT. As protein: CASIPGTGEKLFF.

This clonotype was seen more than once but under ten times. In nucleotides, the CDR3 is TGCGCCAGCAGCCAAGATACCGGGACATCCTACGAGCAGTACTTC. Its protein product is CASSQDTGTSYEQYF. This chain links TRBV4-3 with TRBJ2-7; TRBD1 might be the D (6 bases). The CDR3 runs to 15 residues. Between the trimmed V and J ends, which lost 0 bases and 1 base, there was a span of 10 bases. The germline V gene encodes CDR1 LGHNA and CDR2 YSLEER.

The genes are TRBV7-9 and TRBJ2-5; possibly TRBD2 for D (6 bases). Deletions cut 5 bases from V and 4 bases from J, with 11 bases between. The CDR3 is made up of 13 amino acids. The germline V gene encodes CDR1 SEHNR and CDR2 FQNEAQ (reference sequence). DNA for the CDR3: TGTGCCAGCAGCGCGGGGCAGCTAGAGACCCAGTACTTC. Protein: CASSAGQLETQYF.

The chain combines TRBV6-2 or TRBV6-3 with TRBJ2-5; a weak D match, TRBD2 (5 bases). CDR1 and CDR2 from the germline V gene are MNHEY and SVGEGT. Trimming cost V 0 bases and J 0 bases, with 11 bases left between them. The length of the CDR3 is 16 residues. The CDR3 nucleotides are TGTGCCAGCAGTTACTCGATTGAGGACTACCAAGAGACCCAGTACTTC. Its protein product is CASSYSIEDYQETQYF.

This clonotype was seen a few times. The chain combines TRBV10-3 with TRBJ2-1; 7 bases align to TRBD1. V shed 2 bases, J shed 7 bases, and the junction held 8 bases outside the gene matches. This CDR3 is 15 amino acids long. CDR1 ENHRY and CDR2 SYGVKD come from the germline V gene. CDR3 loop: CAISEVGGISNEQFF. As DNA, the CDR3 is TGTGCCATCAGTGAGGTAGGGGGCATTTCTAATGAGCAGTTCTTC.

The gene calls are TRBV27 and TRBJ2-2, with 8 bases identical to TRBD2. This CDR3 comprises 16 residues. V lost 8 bases and J lost 5; bases outside the gene matches: 13. CDR1 MNHEY and CDR2 SMNVEV come from the germline V gene (reference sequence). CDR3 in amino acids: CASREGTLFSTGELFF. The CDR3 nucleotides read TGTGCCAGCCGGGAGGGAACATTGTTTAGTACCGGGGAGCTGTTTTTT.

This clonotype was observed at least ten times. The V and J genes are TRBV28 and TRBJ2-5, with D uncertain. V was shortened by 5 bases and J by 5 bases, with 15 bases between the two germline ends. The CDR3 contains 14 residues. Germline V CDR1 and CDR2: MDHEN, SYDVKM. The CDR3 DNA follows: TGTGCCAGCAGTCCCATGGCTAGTACGGAGACCCAGTACTTC. This codes for CASSPMASTETQYF. Variable domain in full (rest from reference TRBV28 and TRBJ2-5): DVKVTQSSRYLVKRTGEKVFLECVQDMDHENMFWYRQDPGLGLRLIYFSYDVKMKEKGDIPEGYSVSREKKERFSLILESASTNQTSMYLCASSPMASTETQYFGPGTRLLVL.

Ten or more counts support this clonotype. The chain recombines TRBV6-5 with TRBJ2-1; 14 bases are a match to TRBD2. Germline trimming cut 9 bases from V and 6 bases from J; bases unmatched to any gene: 10. Germline CDR1 reads MNHEY; CDR2 reads SVGAGI. The CDR3 loop spans 16 amino acids. CDR3 amino acids: CASRLAGGQTINEQFF. In DNA, the CDR3 is TGTGCCAGTAGACTAGCGGGGGGGCAGACCATCAATGAGCAGTTCTTC.

This clonotype showed up many times. The V call is TRBV20-1, the J call TRBJ2-2, with a weak D call TRBD1 (6 bases). This CDR3 spans 15 amino acids. With 3 bases removed from V and 0 bases from J, the gap between germline ends came to 11 bases. The germline V gene has CDR1 DFQATT and CDR2 SNEGSKA (reference sequence). This CDR3 reads CSASGQPANTGELFF. In DNA, the CDR3 is TGCAGTGCTAGCGGACAGCCGGCGAACACCGGGGAGCTGTTTTTT.

This clonotype has a handful of counts. This chain links TRBV6-1 with TRBJ2-1; D is possibly TRBD1 or TRBD2 (5 bases each). The germline V and J ends were trimmed by 0 bases and 6 bases, with 15 bases remaining between them. Germline V gives CDR1 MNHNS, CDR2 SASEGT. The CDR3 is 16 amino acids. Written as DNA, the CDR3 is TGTGCCAGCAGTGAAGCATGGGGGATTTGGGCCAATGAGCAGTTCTTC. It translates to CASSEAWGIWANEQFF.

The chain recombines TRBV20-1 with TRBJ1-1; a possible D gene is TRBD1 (6 bases). The length of the CDR3 is 11 residues. Germline-derived CDR1 and CDR2 are DFQATT and SNEGSKA (reference sequence). V dropped 3 bases and J dropped 10 bases, with 12 bases sitting between them. The CDR3 is CSASPRQAAFF. The CDR3 bases are TGCAGTGCTAGCCCCCGACAGGCAGCTTTCTTT.

The chain combines TRBV11-2 with TRBJ2-7; 12 nucleotides line up with TRBD2. With V trimmed by 0 bases and J by 3 bases, 9 bases remained unmatched. This CDR3 contains 18 residues. CDR1 and CDR2 from the germline V gene are SGHAT and FQNNGV. Written as DNA, the CDR3 is TGTGCCAGCAGCTTAGAGGGCGGTGGACTAGCGGGATTCTACGAGCAGTACGTC. Residues: CASSLEGGGLAGFYEQYV.

This clonotype occurred many times. The CDR3 spells CAISEGRSGPQHF. The CDR3 coding sequence is TGTGCCATCAGTGAGGGGCGGTCGGGGCCCCAGCATTTT. The V and J genes are TRBV10-3 and TRBJ1-5; D is unresolved. Trimming took 2 bases from V and 9 from J, leaving 11 bases between them. CDR3 size: 13 residues. Germline V CDR1 and CDR2: ENHRY, SYGVKD.

This clonotype was recorded a few times. This sequence may be a read error, since a much larger clone differs from it by one base. The chain has TRBV5-6 and TRBJ2-5, with a possible D match to TRBD2 (6 bases). The CDR3 is 14 residues long. The germline V gene encodes CDR1 SGHDT and CDR2 YYEEEE. CDR3 amino acids: CASRLEGYQETQYF. The CDR3 DNA reads TGTGCCAGCAGGTTGGAGGGGTACCAAGAGACCCAGTACTTC.

The chain employs TRBV10-3 and TRBJ2-7, with TRBD2 matching over 8 bases. There are 12 residues in the CDR3. CDR1 is ENHRY and CDR2 is SYGVKD in the germline V gene. V was pared by 8 bases and J by 5 bases, with 5 bases of the junction left unmatched. In DNA, the CDR3 is TGTGCCATCGGTCGGGGGGGCCACGAGCAGTACGTC. Its translation is CAIGRGGHEQYV.

The chain has TRBV6-5 and TRBJ2-1; no reliable D call. V lost 4 bases and J lost 2, with 6 bases in between. This CDR3 has 13 amino acids. The germline gives CDR1 MNHEY, CDR2 SVGAGI. Written as DNA, the CDR3 is TGTGCCAGCAGTTTCGAGGCCTACAATGAGCAGTTCTTC. This gives the protein CASSFEAYNEQFF.

At least ten counts were recorded for this clonotype. The J gene is TRBJ2-7, the V gene TRBV7-6; 7 positions match TRBD2. V shed 5 bases and J 2 bases; nucleotides not matched to a gene: 6. This CDR3 comprises 14 residues. Germline lookup yields CDR1 SGHVS and CDR2 FNYEAQ. Here the CDR3 reads CASSGGDGTYEQYF. CDR3 DNA: TGTGCCAGCAGCGGGGGGGACGGAACCTACGAGCAGTACTTC.

This clonotype came up a few times. CDR3 region: CASSYNANQGETQYF. In DNA, the CDR3 is TGTGCCAGCAGTTACAACGCCAACCAGGGCGAGACCCAGTACTTC. The V call is TRBV6-5, the J call TRBJ2-5, with D maybe TRBD1 (5 bases). V was clipped by 2 bases and J by 5 bases, with 15 bases between them. From germline, CDR1 is MNHEY and CDR2 SVGAGI. This CDR3 spans 15 amino acids.

This clonotype was seen a handful of times. Here the CDR3 reads CATSWGDYEQYV. Here the CDR3 DNA reads TGTGCCACCTCTTGGGGGGACTACGAGCAGTACGTC. The V gene is TRBV25-1, the J gene TRBJ2-7; D possibly corresponds to TRBD2 (6 bases). Germline V CDR1 and CDR2: MGHDK, SYGVNS. V shed 10 bases and J shed 3 bases, with 13 bases lying between them. The CDR3 totals 12 residues.

This clonotype was counted between two and nine times. The chain uses TRBV7-2 and TRBJ2-2; 9 positions agree with TRBD1. Germline V gives CDR1 SGHTA, CDR2 FQGNSA. J was trimmed by 6 bases and V by 3 bases; bases with no gene match: 2. The CDR3 contains 14 residues. The CDR3 region has the DNA TGTGCCAGCAGCTTGAGACAGGGGGCCGGGGAGCTGTTTTTT. Protein: CASSLRQGAGELFF.

The chain is built from TRBV15 and TRBJ2-7; TRBD2 matches at 7 bases. CDR1 and CDR2 from the germline V gene are LNHNV and YYDKDF (reference sequence). Trimming took 0 bases from V and 7 from J; bases not matched to a gene: 6. CDR3 size: 14 residues. CDR3: CATSRDQGGLEQYV. The DNA for the CDR3 is TGTGCCACCAGCAGAGATCAGGGAGGGCTGGAGCAGTACGTC.

V and J are TRBV5-1 and TRBJ2-3; D is undetermined. V dropped 3 bases and J dropped 0 bases, with 11 bases sitting between them. Germline values: CDR1 SGHRS, CDR2 YFSETQ. CDR3 length equals 15 residues. The CDR3 reads CASSSEELSTDTQYF. In DNA form, the CDR3 reads TGCGCCAGCAGCTCCGAGGAATTGAGCACAGATACGCAGTATTTT.

This clonotype was seen only a few times. This chain joins TRBV20-1 and TRBJ1-2, with D possibly being TRBD1 (5 bases). From germline, CDR1 is DFQATT and CDR2 SNEGSKA (reference sequence). Trimming took 4 bases from V and 7 from J, leaving 16 bases between them. The length of the CDR3 is 13 residues. The CDR3 DNA sequence: TGCAGTGCTATTCAACAGGCGCTTGGTGGCTACACCTTC. Its protein product is CSAIQQALGGYTF.